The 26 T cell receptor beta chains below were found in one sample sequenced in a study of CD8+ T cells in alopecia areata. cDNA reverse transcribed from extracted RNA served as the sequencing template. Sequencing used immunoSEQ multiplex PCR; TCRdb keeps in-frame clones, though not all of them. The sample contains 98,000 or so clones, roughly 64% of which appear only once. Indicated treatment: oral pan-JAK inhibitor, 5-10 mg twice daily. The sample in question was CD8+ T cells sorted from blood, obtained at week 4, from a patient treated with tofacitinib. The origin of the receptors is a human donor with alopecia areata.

CDR3 bases: TGCAGCGTTGAAAGCGGGAACTACAATGAGCAGTTCTTC. Its protein is CSVESGNYNEQFF. The chain recombines TRBV29-1 with TRBJ2-1, with 7 bases aligning to TRBD2. Germline V gives CDR1 SQVTM, CDR2 ANQGSEA. The CDR3 contains 13 residues. V was clipped by 2 bases and J by 3 bases; unmatched bases: 1.

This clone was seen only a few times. The CDR3 sequence is CASRGSGYEQYF. In nucleotides, the CDR3 is TGTGCCAGCAGGGGATCGGGTTACGAGCAGTACTTC. The rearrangement joins TRBV5-4 to TRBJ2-7, with no clear D. Germline assignment: CDR1 SGHNT and CDR2 YYREEE (reference sequence). V lost 5 bases, J lost 4 bases, and 10 bases lay in between. The CDR3 sequence is 12 residues long. Full variable domain (rest looked up from reference TRBV5-4 and TRBJ2-7): ETGVTQSPTHLIKTRGQQVTLRCSSQSGHNTVSWYQQALGQGPQFIFQYYREEENGRGNFPPRFSGLQFPNYSSELNVNALELDDSALYLCASRGSGYEQYFGPGTRLTVT.

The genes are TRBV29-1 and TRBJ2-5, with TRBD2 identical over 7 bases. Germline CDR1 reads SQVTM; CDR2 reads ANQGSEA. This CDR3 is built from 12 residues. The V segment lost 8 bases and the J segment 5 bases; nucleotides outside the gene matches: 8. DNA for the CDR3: TGCAGCCAGATGGGGGGGTGGGAGACCCAGTACTTC. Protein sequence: CSQMGGWETQYF. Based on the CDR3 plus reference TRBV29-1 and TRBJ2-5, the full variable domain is SAVISQKPSRDICQRGTSLTIQCQVDSQVTMMFWYRQQPGQSLTLIATANQGSEATYESGFVIDKFPISRPNLTFSTLTVSNMSPEDSSIYLCSQMGGWETQYFGPGTRLLVL.

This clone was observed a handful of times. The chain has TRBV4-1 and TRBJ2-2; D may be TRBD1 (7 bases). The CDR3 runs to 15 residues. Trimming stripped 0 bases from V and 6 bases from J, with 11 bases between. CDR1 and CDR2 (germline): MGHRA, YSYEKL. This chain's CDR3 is CASSQERGQPGELFF. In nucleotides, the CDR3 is TGCGCCAGCAGCCAAGAGCGGGGACAGCCCGGGGAGCTGTTTTTT.

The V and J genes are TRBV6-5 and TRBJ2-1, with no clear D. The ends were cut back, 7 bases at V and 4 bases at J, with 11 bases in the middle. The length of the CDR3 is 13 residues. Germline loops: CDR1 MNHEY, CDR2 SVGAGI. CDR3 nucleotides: TGTGCCAGCAAGATAGGAACTTACAATGAGCAGTTCTTC. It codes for CASKIGTYNEQFF.

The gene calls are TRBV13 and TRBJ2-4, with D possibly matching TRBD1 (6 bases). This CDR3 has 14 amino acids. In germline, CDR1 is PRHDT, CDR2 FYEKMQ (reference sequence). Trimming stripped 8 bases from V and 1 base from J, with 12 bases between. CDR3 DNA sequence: TGTGCCAGCCGCTCGAGGGGGGCCAAAAACATTCAGTACTTC. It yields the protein CASRSRGAKNIQYF.

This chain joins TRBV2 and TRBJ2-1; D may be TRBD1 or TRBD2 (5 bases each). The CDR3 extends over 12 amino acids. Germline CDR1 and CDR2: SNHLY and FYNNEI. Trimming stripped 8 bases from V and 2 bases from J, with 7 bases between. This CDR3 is CASEGPYNEQFF. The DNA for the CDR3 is TGTGCCAGCGAGGGGCCCTACAATGAGCAGTTCTTC.

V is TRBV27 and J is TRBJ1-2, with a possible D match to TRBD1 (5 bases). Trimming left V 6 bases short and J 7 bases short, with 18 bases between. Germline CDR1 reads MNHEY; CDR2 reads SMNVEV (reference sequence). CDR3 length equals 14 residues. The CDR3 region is CASRPRGGLSGYTF. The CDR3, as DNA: TGTGCCAGCAGGCCCCGGGGGGGGTTGAGTGGCTACACCTTC.

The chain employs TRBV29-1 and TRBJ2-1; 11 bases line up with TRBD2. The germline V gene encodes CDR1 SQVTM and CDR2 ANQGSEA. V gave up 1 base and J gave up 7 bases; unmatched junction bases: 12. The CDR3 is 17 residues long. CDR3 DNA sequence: TGCAGCGTTGAAGTAGCGGGGGGGCCGAGTTTTTGGAATGAGCAGTTCTTC. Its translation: CSVEVAGGPSFWNEQFF.

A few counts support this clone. CDR3 in DNA: TGCAGCGTTGTAGGGACTACCTACAATGAGCAGTTCTTC. Translating it yields CSVVGTTYNEQFF. The chain couples TRBV29-1 to TRBJ2-1, with TRBD2 matching over 7 bases. V dropped 4 bases and J dropped 2; count of bases not matched to a gene: 2. Germline V gene lookup returns CDR1 SQVTM and CDR2 ANQGSEA. This CDR3 comprises 13 residues.

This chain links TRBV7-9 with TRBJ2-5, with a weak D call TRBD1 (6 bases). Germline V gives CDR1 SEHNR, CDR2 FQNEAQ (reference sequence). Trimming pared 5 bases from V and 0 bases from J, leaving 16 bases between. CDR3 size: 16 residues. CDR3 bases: TGTGCCAGCAGCCGTGACAGGATAGACTACCAAGAGACCCAGTACTTC. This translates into CASSRDRIDYQETQYF.

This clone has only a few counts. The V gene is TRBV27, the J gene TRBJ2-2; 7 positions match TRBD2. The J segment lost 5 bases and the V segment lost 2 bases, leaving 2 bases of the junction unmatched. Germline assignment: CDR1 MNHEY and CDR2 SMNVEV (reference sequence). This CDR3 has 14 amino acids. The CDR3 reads CASSLDGGTGELFF. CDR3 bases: TGTGCCAGCAGTTTAGACGGGGGGACCGGGGAGCTGTTTTTT.

This chain's CDR3 is CSVEDQSDVTEAFF. DNA for the CDR3: TGCAGCGTTGAAGATCAGAGCGACGTAACTGAAGCTTTCTTT. The chain recombines TRBV29-1 with TRBJ1-1, with D unclear. V dropped 0 bases and J dropped 5 bases, with 13 bases sitting between them. This CDR3 has 14 residues. Germline CDR1 reads SQVTM; CDR2 reads ANQGSEA. Combining the CDR3 with reference TRBV29-1 and TRBJ1-1 gives the whole variable domain SAVISQKPSRDICQRGTSLTIQCQVDSQVTMMFWYRQQPGQSLTLIATANQGSEATYESGFVIDKFPISRPNLTFSTLTVSNMSPEDSSIYLCSVEDQSDVTEAFFGQGTRLTVV.

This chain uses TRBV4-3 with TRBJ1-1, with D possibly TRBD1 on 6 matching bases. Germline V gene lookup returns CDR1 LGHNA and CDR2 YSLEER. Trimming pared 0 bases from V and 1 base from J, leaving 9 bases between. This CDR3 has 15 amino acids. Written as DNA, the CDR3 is TGCGCCAGCAGCCAAGATCTGACAGGGAACACTGAAGCTTTCTTT. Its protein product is CASSQDLTGNTEAFF.

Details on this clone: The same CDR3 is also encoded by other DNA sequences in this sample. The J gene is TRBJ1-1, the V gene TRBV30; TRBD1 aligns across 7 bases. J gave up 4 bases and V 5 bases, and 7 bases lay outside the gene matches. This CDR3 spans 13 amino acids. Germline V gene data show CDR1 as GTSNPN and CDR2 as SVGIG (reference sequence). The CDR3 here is CAWGQEASTEAFF. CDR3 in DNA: TGTGCCTGGGGACAGGAAGCTAGCACTGAAGCTTTCTTT.

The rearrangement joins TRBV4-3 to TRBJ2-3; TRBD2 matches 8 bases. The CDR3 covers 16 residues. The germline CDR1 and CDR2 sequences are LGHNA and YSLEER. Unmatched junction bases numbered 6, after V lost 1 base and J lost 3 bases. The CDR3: CASSQVIAGRTDTQYF. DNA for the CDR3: TGCGCCAGCAGCCAAGTTATAGCGGGACGGACAGATACGCAGTATTTT.

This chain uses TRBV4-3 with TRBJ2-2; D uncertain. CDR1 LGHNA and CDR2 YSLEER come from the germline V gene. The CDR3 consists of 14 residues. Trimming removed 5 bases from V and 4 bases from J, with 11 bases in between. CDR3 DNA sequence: TGCGCCAGCAGCGAGCCGGGCCCCACCGGGGAGCTGTTTTTT. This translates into CASSEPGPTGELFF.

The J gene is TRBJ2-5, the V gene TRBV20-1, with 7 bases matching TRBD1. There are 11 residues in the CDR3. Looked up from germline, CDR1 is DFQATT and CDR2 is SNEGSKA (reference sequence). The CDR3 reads CRAQGKETQYF. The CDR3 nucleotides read TGCAGGGCACAGGGGAAGGAGACCCAGTACTTC.

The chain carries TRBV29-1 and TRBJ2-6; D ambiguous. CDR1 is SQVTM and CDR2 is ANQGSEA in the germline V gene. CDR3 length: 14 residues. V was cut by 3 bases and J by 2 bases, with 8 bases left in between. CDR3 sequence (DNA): TGCAGCGTTGACTCTCCCCCTGGGGCCAACGTCCTGACTTTC. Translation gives CSVDSPPGANVLTF.

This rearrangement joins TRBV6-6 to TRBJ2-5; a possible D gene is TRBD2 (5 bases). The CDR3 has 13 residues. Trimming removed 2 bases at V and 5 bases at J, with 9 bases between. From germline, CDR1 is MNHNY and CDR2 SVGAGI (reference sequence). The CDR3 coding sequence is TGTGCCAGCAGTTACCGGGAATGGGAGACCCAGTACTTC. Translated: CASSYREWETQYF.

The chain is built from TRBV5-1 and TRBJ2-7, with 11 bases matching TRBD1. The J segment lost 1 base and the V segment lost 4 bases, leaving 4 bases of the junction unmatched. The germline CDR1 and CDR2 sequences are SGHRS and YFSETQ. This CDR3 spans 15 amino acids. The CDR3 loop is CASSTRDRGSYEQYF. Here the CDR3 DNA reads TGCGCCAGCAGCACTCGGGACAGGGGGTCCTACGAGCAGTACTTC.

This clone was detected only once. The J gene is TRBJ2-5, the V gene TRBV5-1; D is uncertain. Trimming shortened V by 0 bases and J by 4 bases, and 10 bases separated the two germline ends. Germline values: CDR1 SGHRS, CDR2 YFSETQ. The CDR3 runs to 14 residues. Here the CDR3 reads CASSLAVGVETQYF. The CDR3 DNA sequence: TGCGCCAGCAGCTTGGCCGTGGGTGTAGAGACCCAGTACTTC. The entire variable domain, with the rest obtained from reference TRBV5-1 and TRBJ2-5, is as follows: KAGVTQTPRYLIKTRGQQVTLSCSPISGHRSVSWYQQTPGQGLQFLFEYFSETQRNKGNFPGRFSGRQFSNSRSEMNVSTLELGDSALYLCASSLAVGVETQYFGPGTRLLVL.

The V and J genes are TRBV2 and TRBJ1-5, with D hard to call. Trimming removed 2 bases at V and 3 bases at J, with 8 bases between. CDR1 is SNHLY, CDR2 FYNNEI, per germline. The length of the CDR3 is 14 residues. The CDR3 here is CASSERAPNQPQHF. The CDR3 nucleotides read TGTGCCAGCAGTGAACGGGCTCCCAATCAGCCCCAGCATTTT.

The CDR3 here is CASSYEGNEQFF. CDR3 nucleotides: TGTGCCAGCAGTTACGAGGGGAATGAGCAGTTCTTC. V is TRBV27 and J is TRBJ2-1; D is possibly TRBD1 or TRBD2 (5 bases each). V lost 4 bases to trimming and J lost 7 bases, with 8 bases between them. The CDR3 has 12 residues. CDR1 is MNHEY and CDR2 is SMNVEV in the germline V gene (reference sequence).

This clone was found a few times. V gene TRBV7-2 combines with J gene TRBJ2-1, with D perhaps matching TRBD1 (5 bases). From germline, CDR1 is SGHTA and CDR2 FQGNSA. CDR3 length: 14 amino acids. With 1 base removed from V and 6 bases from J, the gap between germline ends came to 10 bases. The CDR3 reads CASSLVGVGNEQFF. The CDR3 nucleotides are TGTGCCAGCAGCTTAGTAGGGGTAGGCAATGAGCAGTTCTTC.

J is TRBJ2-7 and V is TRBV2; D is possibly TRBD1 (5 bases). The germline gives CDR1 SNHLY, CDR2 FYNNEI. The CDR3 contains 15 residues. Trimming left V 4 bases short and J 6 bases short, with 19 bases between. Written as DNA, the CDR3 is TGTGCCAGCAGTGCGGCCAGGGCCCCACTCGTCGAGCAGTACTTC. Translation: CASSAARAPLVEQYF.